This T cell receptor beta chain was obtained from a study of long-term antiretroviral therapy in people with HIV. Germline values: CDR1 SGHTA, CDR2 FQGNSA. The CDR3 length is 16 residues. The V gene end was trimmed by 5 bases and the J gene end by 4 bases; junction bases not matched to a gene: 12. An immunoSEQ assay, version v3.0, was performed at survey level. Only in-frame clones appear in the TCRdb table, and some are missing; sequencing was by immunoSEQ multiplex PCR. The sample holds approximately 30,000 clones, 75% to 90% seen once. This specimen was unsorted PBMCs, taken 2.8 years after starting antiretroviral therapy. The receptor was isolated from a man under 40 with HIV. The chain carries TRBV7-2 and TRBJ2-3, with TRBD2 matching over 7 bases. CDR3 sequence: CASSPSGLGGADTQYF. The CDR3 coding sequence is TGTGCCAGCAGCCCTAGCGGACTAGGAGGAGCAGATACGCAGTATTTT.